A selection of T cell receptor beta chains follows, all from one sample in a study of T cell responses to AZD1222 COVID-19 vaccine. Data came from immunoSEQ multiplex PCR; TCRdb stores just in-frame clones and leaves some out. The sample lists tens of thousands of clones; just over 90% were seen once. The specimen was peripheral blood, collected on day 0 of AZD1222 vaccination. The receptors come from an adult in good health. The CDR3 runs from the conserved cysteine through the conserved F or W. Each record gives: clone size, J gene, V gene, D gene, CDR3 protein, CDR3 DNA. A D gene is named only where the DNA matches it firmly. Rows may omit the clone size; those that give it use once, few, many or a size class.

-,TRBJ2-1,TRBV28,TRBD2,CASSLLGTSGSNEQFF,TGTGCCAGCAGTTTACTTGGGACTAGCGGGAGCAATGAGCAGTTCTTC
-,TRBJ2-1,TRBV27,-,CASRGMSSYNEQFF,TGTGCCAGCAGAGGGATGAGCTCCTACAATGAGCAGTTCTTC
-,TRBJ2-1,TRBV15,TRBD2,CATSSSISGSFDEQFF,TGTGCCACCAGCAGTAGTATTAGCGGGAGTTTCGATGAGCAGTTCTTC
-,TRBJ2-2,TRBV19,TRBD2,CATPRGRTSNSGELFF,TGTGCCACCCCCCGAGGACGGACTAGTAACTCCGGGGAGCTGTTTTTT
once,TRBJ2-3,TRBV5-4,TRBD2,CASSRGLAGLKDTQYF,TGTGCCAGCAGCAGGGGACTAGCGGGATTAAAAGATACGCAGTATTTT
-,TRBJ2-1,TRBV11-2,TRBD2,CASSLALAGTSRQYNEQFF,TGTGCCAGCAGCTTAGCTTTAGCGGGGACTTCCCGCCAGTACAATGAGCAGTTCTTC
-,TRBJ2-1,TRBV19,-,CASSRLTGRGYNEQFF,TGTGCCAGTAGTAGACTGACAGGGAGGGGATACAATGAGCAGTTCTTC
-,TRBJ1-5,TRBV18,-,CASSPFSQGDQPQHF,TGTGCCAGCTCACCATTTAGTCAGGGAGATCAGCCCCAGCATTTT
-,TRBJ2-2,TRBV19,-,CASSVTVNTGELFF,TGTGCCAGTAGTGTTACAGTCAACACCGGGGAGCTGTTTTTT
-,TRBJ1-5,TRBV21-1,-,CASSTTGLKASPAQHF,TGTGCCAGCAGCACAACCGGGCTGAAGGCAAGTCCTGCCCAGCATTTT
-,TRBJ2-7,TRBV7-9,TRBD2,CASSRPGTSVYEQYF,TGTGCCAGCAGCCGACCCGGGACTAGTGTCTACGAGCAGTACTTC
-,TRBJ1-3,TRBV7-9,TRBD1,CASRSGTVGTGNTIYF,TGTGCCAGCAGGTCCGGGACAGTAGGGACTGGAAACACCATATATTTT
-,TRBJ1-1,TRBV9,-,CASSVEGRVNTEAFF,TGTGCCAGCAGCGTAGAGGGCAGGGTGAACACTGAAGCTTTCTTT
-,TRBJ1-1,TRBV7-9,-,CASSLGQNTEAFF,TGTGCCAGCAGCTTAGGGCAGAACACTGAAGCTTTCTTT
-,TRBJ2-6,TRBV5-6,TRBD1,CASSLTLGQGSGANVLTF,TGTGCCAGCAGCTTGACCCTCGGACAGGGCTCTGGGGCCAACGTCCTGACTTTC
-,TRBJ2-3,TRBV2,-,CANLALSRRWGTDTQYF,TGTGCCAACCTGGCCCTGTCTAGAAGGTGGGGCACAGATACGCAGTATTTT
-,TRBJ2-7,TRBV19,-,CASSTQGRDEQYF,TGTGCCAGTAGTACCCAGGGGAGGGACGAGCAGTACTTC
-,TRBJ1-2,TRBV5-1,-,CASSLDRNYGYTF,TGCGCCAGCAGCCTAGACAGGAACTATGGCTACACCTTC
-,TRBJ2-1,TRBV10-3,-,CAISEPGRGDEQFF,TGTGCCATCAGTGAGCCTGGAAGGGGCGATGAGCAGTTCTTC
once,TRBJ2-7,TRBV20-1,-,CSASAGGARNYEQYF,TGCAGTGCTAGTGCCGGAGGGGCTAGAAATTACGAGCAGTACTTC
-,TRBJ2-1,TRBV12-5,TRBD2,CASSLGLAGWEQFF,TGTGCTAGTTCCCTAGGTCTAGCGGGATGGGAGCAGTTCTTC
once,TRBJ2-1,TRBV11-2,-,CASSLGYEQFF,TGTGCCAGCAGCTTAGGATATGAGCAGTTCTTC
-,TRBJ1-2,TRBV11-2,-,CASSLDPSSGYGYTF,TGTGCCAGCAGCTTAGATCCGTCGTCGGGCTATGGCTACACCTTC
-,TRBJ2-3,TRBV5-1,-,CASSLKQNTDTQYF,TGCGCCAGCAGCTTGAAGCAGAACACAGATACGCAGTATTTT
-,TRBJ1-6,TRBV18,-,CASSPVQEPWNSPLHF,TGTGCCAGCTCACCTGTACAGGAGCCGTGGAATTCACCCCTCCACTTT